A single sample gave rise to the 3 T cell receptor beta chains below, sequenced in a study of shared T cell receptors in the human thymus. The table came from immunoSEQ multiplex PCR; TCRdb's copy has only in-frame clones and leaves some out. The sample lists hundreds of thousands of clones; 85% to 95% were seen once. Sequences were obtained from thymocytes. These receptors were obtained from a human donor.

V is TRBV5-1 and J is TRBJ2-6; a weak D match, TRBD1 (5 bases). Trimming pared 2 bases from V and 4 bases from J, leaving 16 bases between. The CDR3 spans 17 residues. Germline V lookup: CDR1 SGHRS, CDR2 YFSETQ. Here the CDR3 reads CASSLEPQGSGANVLTF. CDR3 nucleotides: TGCGCCAGCAGCTTAGAACCCCAGGGATCCGGGGCCAACGTCCTGACTTTC.

V usage is TRBV10-3 and J usage is TRBJ2-1; a possible D gene is TRBD2 (5 bases). Trimming shortened V by 4 bases and J by 3 bases, and 13 bases separated the two germline ends. The CDR3 length is 15 residues. CDR1 and CDR2 from the germline V gene are ENHRY and SYGVKD. This chain's CDR3 is CAISVSAGYYNEQFF. CDR3 bases: TGTGCCATCAGTGTATCTGCGGGCTACTACAATGAGCAGTTCTTC.

The chain links TRBV28 to TRBJ1-4; tentative D call: TRBD1 (6 bases). Germline V gives CDR1 MDHEN, CDR2 SYDVKM. CDR3 length: 16 amino acids. Trimming removed 7 bases from V and 8 bases from J, with 23 bases in between. The CDR3 loop is CASTTSSGGPGEKLFF. CDR3 coding DNA: TGTGCCAGCACTACATCCTCTGGGGGGCCCGGCGAAAAACTGTTTTTT. Variable domain in full (rest from reference TRBV28 and TRBJ1-4): DVKVTQSSRYLVKRTGEKVFLECVQDMDHENMFWYRQDPGLGLRLIYFSYDVKMKEKGDIPEGYSVSREKKERFSLILESASTNQTSMYLCASTTSSGGPGEKLFFGSGTQLSVL.